The 8 T cell receptor beta chains reported below all come from one sample, sequenced in a study of blood T cell repertoires in COVID-19. Profiling relied on immunoSEQ multiplex PCR, and the TCRdb table lists in-frame clones only, not all of them. The sample lists just over 300,000 clones, about 90% occurring once. Sequenced material: peripheral blood. Receptors were obtained from a young woman with COVID-19, enrolled during active disease.

The V call is TRBV3-1 (or the pseudogene TRBV3-2), the J call TRBJ2-7; TRBD1 agrees at 10 bases. CDR3 length equals 18 residues. In germline, CDR1 is LGHDT, CDR2 YNNKEL (reference sequence). V was clipped by 0 bases and J by 1 base; unmatched bases: 9. The chain's CDR3 is CASSQEFGRQGASYEQYF. CDR3 in DNA: TGTGCCAGCAGCCAAGAGTTCGGGAGACAGGGGGCTTCCTACGAGCAGTACTTC.

The V and J genes are TRBV3-1 (or the pseudogene TRBV3-2) and TRBJ1-3, with 8 positions matching TRBD1. The ends lost 4 bases at V and 0 bases at J; junction bases unmatched: 5. There are 16 residues in the CDR3. Germline values: CDR1 LGHDT, CDR2 YNNKEL (reference sequence). The CDR3 nucleotides are TGTGCCAGCAGCCCTTCAGGGGGCAGCTCTGGAAACACCATATATTTT. Translation: CASSPSGGSSGNTIYF.

The chain recombines TRBV2 with TRBJ2-1; weak D call: TRBD1 (5 bases). This CDR3 contains 13 residues. V was cut by 7 bases and J by 2 bases, with 9 bases left in between. Germline V gene data show CDR1 as SNHLY and CDR2 as FYNNEI. The CDR3 region is CASKDTPYNEQFF. DNA of the CDR3: TGTGCCAGCAAGGACACCCCCTACAATGAGCAGTTCTTC.

Here the CDR3 reads CASRGTTVAKNIQYF. The CDR3 DNA is TGCGCCAGCAGAGGGACAACCGTGGCCAAAAACATTCAGTACTTC. The chain couples TRBV23-1 to TRBJ2-4; perhaps TRBD1 as D (6 bases). TRBV23-1 is noted as an ORF with a role that remains uncertain. The CDR3 totals 15 residues. V dropped 6 bases and J dropped 1 base, with 13 bases sitting between them.

The gene calls are TRBV25-1 and TRBJ2-5, with 9 bases fitting TRBD2. The CDR3 length is 16 residues. The V and J ends lost 5 bases and 5 bases, in that order; junction bases with no gene match: 12. Germline V CDR1 and CDR2: MGHDK, SYGVNS. CDR3 nucleotides: TGTGCCAGCAGTCCCTCCCGGGTAGCGGGGGAGGAGACCCAGTACTTC. The encoded protein is CASSPSRVAGEETQYF.

This chain joins TRBV6-1 and TRBJ1-2, with 7 bases lining up with TRBD1. The CDR3 is made up of 15 amino acids. Trimming removed 2 bases from V and 5 bases from J; junction bases left unmatched: 8. Germline lookup yields CDR1 MNHNS and CDR2 SASEGT. In nucleotides, the CDR3 is TGTGCCAGCAGTGAATCCGGGACAGTAGCTTATGGCTACACCTTC. Its translation: CASSESGTVAYGYTF.

V usage is TRBV4-2 and J usage is TRBJ2-2; a weak D match, TRBD1 (5 bases). Germline CDR1 and CDR2: LGHNA and YNFKEQ. The CDR3 is 15 residues long. Trimming removed 5 bases at V and 7 bases at J, with 17 bases between. The CDR3 spells CASSGLEGDHGELFF. The CDR3 nucleotides are TGTGCCAGCAGCGGTCTGGAAGGGGATCACGGGGAGCTGTTTTTT.

The genes are TRBV6-6 and TRBJ2-2; 8 bases line up with TRBD1. Trimming took 4 bases from V and 5 from J; bases not matched to a gene: 9. Germline V gene sequence: CDR1 MNHNY, CDR2 SVGAGI (reference sequence). This CDR3 has 16 amino acids. The CDR3 spells CASSSQDRAVTGELFF. The CDR3 nucleotides are TGTGCCAGCAGTTCCCAGGACAGGGCAGTGACCGGGGAGCTGTTTTTT.